This passage covers 23 T cell receptor beta chains from one sample sequenced in a study of shared T cell receptors in the human thymus. The protocol was immunoSEQ multiplex PCR, while the TCRdb copy is restricted to in-frame clones and leaves out a portion. Here the sample spans around 340,000 clones, roughly 94% being singletons. Material: thymocytes. All receptors come from a human donor.

The chain couples TRBV2 to TRBJ2-1; D is perhaps TRBD2 (5 bases). Germline loops: CDR1 SNHLY, CDR2 FYNNEI. This CDR3 has 14 residues. V was clipped by 6 bases and J by 7 bases, with 16 bases between them. This CDR3 reads CASSPGYSVNEQFF. The CDR3 region has the DNA TGTGCCAGCAGCCCGGGATATAGCGTTAATGAGCAGTTCTTC.

The chain couples TRBV6-6 to TRBJ2-2; 7 bases are a match to TRBD1. From germline, CDR1 is MNHNY and CDR2 SVGAGI (reference sequence). The CDR3 extends over 15 amino acids. The J segment lost 8 bases and the V segment lost 4 bases, leaving 10 bases of the junction unmatched. In DNA form, the CDR3 reads TGTGCCAGCAGTTTTGGGACAGCTTGGGGGGGGGAGCTGTTTTTT. This codes for CASSFGTAWGGELFF.

The genes are TRBV7-9 and TRBJ1-1, with D unclear. There are 13 residues in the CDR3. Per the germline V gene, CDR1 is SEHNR and CDR2 is FQNEAQ (reference sequence). The V end was cut by 5 bases, the J end by 6 bases, with 13 bases between. The CDR3 sequence is CASSLGGVAEAFF. The CDR3 coding sequence is TGTGCCAGCAGCCTTGGCGGGGTCGCTGAAGCTTTCTTT.

The gene calls are TRBV6-1 and TRBJ1-1; TRBD1 aligns across 8 bases. Germline-derived CDR1 and CDR2 are MNHNS and SASEGT. The J segment lost 0 bases and the V segment lost 4 bases, leaving 4 bases of the junction unmatched. This CDR3 comprises 15 residues. CDR3 DNA sequence: TGTGCCAGCAGTGTACGACAGGGGATGAACACTGAAGCTTTCTTT. Translation gives CASSVRQGMNTEAFF.

The table lists this clone with a count of one. V and J are TRBV4-3 and TRBJ2-3; 7 positions agree with TRBD2. The V segment lost 4 bases and the J segment 5 bases; nucleotides outside the gene matches: 15. The CDR3 runs 17 residues. Germline CDR1 and CDR2: LGHNA and YSLEER. CDR3 bases: TGCGCCAGCAGCCCCTCTCGTAATGCGGGAGAGGGAGATACGCAGTATTTT. It is translated as CASSPSRNAGEGDTQYF.

This chain connects TRBV9 to TRBJ2-1; D is unclear. Germline loops: CDR1 SGDLS, CDR2 YYNGEE. Deletions cut 3 bases from V and 0 bases from J, with 10 bases between. This CDR3 region has 15 residues. Here the CDR3 reads CASSGLLSSYNEQFF. The CDR3 nucleotides read TGTGCCAGCAGCGGCCTATTGAGCTCCTACAATGAGCAGTTCTTC.

The CDR3 reads CAWSPNSQPQHF. DNA of the CDR3: TGTGCCTGGAGTCCGAACAGTCAGCCCCAGCATTTT. The V gene is TRBV30, the J gene TRBJ1-5; D unresolved. CDR3 length: 12 residues. CDR1 GTSNPN and CDR2 SVGIG come from the germline V gene (reference sequence). Trimming shortened V by 2 bases and J by 6 bases, and 8 bases separated the two germline ends.

V is TRBV28 and J is TRBJ2-3, with a weak D call TRBD1 (5 bases). The CDR3 runs to 15 residues. Germline V CDR1 and CDR2: MDHEN, SYDVKM. The ends were cut back, 7 bases at V and 1 base at J, with 15 bases in the middle. The CDR3 DNA sequence: TGTGCCAGCACCTTGGTGGGGCGTGGCACAGATACGCAGTATTTT. This encodes CASTLVGRGTDTQYF.

The chain couples TRBV6-1 to TRBJ1-5; no reliable D call. V was trimmed by 8 bases and J by 6 bases, leaving 17 bases between them. The germline V gene encodes CDR1 MNHNS and CDR2 SASEGT. The length of the CDR3 is 14 residues. CDR3 coding DNA: TGTGCCAGCCTTTACGACGGACGGACTCAGCCCCAGCATTTT. Its translation: CASLYDGRTQPQHF.

This chain joins TRBV7-6 and TRBJ2-3; TRBD1 matches 7 bases. The CDR3 is 17 amino acids. Trimming at V came to 2 bases and at J to 3 bases, leaving 11 bases not matched to a gene. CDR1 SGHVS and CDR2 FNYEAQ come from the germline V gene. The CDR3 is CASSLSTGNDWTDTQYF. CDR3 DNA: TGTGCCAGCAGCTTATCGACAGGGAATGACTGGACAGATACGCAGTATTTT.

The chain recombines TRBV30 with TRBJ1-4, with a possible D match to TRBD1 (6 bases). Deletions cut 5 bases from V and 10 bases from J, with 20 bases between. The CDR3 covers 14 residues. CDR1 is GTSNPN and CDR2 is SVGIG in the germline V gene (reference sequence). This chain's CDR3 is CAWGNVGGRRKLFF. DNA of the CDR3: TGTGCCTGGGGGAACGTGGGGGGCCGCCGAAAACTGTTTTTT.

V gene TRBV19 combines with J gene TRBJ2-3, with TRBD1 matching 7 bases. CDR3 size: 16 residues. Germline-derived CDR1 and CDR2 are LNHDA and SQIVND (reference sequence). J was trimmed by 0 bases and V by 7 bases; bases with no gene match: 10. DNA of the CDR3: TGTGCCAGTACCGACGAGGGGGCGCAAAGCACAGATACGCAGTATTTT. It is translated as CASTDEGAQSTDTQYF.

The genes are TRBV5-1 and TRBJ2-1, with 12 bases lining up with TRBD2. The CDR3 runs 16 residues. With 3 bases clipped from V and 6 bases from J, the junction kept 7 bases outside the gene matches. CDR1 and CDR2 (germline): SGHRS, YFSETQ. CDR3 residues: CASSCRLAGGSNEQFF. The CDR3 DNA reads TGCGCCAGCAGCTGCCGTCTAGCGGGAGGGTCCAATGAGCAGTTCTTC.

The rearrangement uses TRBV27 and TRBJ2-1; 12 nucleotides align to TRBD2. V lost 8 bases to trimming and J lost 7 bases; unmatched junction nucleotides: 9. This CDR3 is 15 amino acids long. Germline assignment: CDR1 MNHEY and CDR2 SMNVEV (reference sequence). The CDR3 sequence: CASLRLAGASNEQFF. CDR3 DNA: TGTGCCAGCCTTCGACTAGCGGGGGCCTCGAATGAGCAGTTCTTC.

The J gene is TRBJ1-2, the V gene TRBV2; D is perhaps TRBD1 (6 bases). CDR1 SNHLY and CDR2 FYNNEI come from the germline V gene. This CDR3 is built from 13 residues. With 10 bases removed from V and 7 bases from J, the gap between germline ends came to 19 bases. CDR3 region: CAMQTGKTGGYTF. DNA for the CDR3: TGTGCCATGCAGACAGGAAAAACGGGTGGCTACACCTTC.

This chain joins TRBV6-5 and TRBJ2-5; maybe TRBD2 (5 bases). The V gene's germline CDR1 is MNHEY and CDR2 SVGAGI. Trimming removed 6 bases from V and 1 base from J, with 12 bases in between. This CDR3 has 14 amino acids. The CDR3 DNA is TGTGCCAGCAGGGGAATAGCGACCCAAGAGACCCAGTACTTC. Translation gives CASRGIATQETQYF.

The chain recombines TRBV5-1 with TRBJ2-1; D possibly corresponds to TRBD2 (6 bases). Germline lookup yields CDR1 SGHRS and CDR2 YFSETQ. There are 15 residues in the CDR3. Trimming shortened V by 4 bases and J by 6 bases, and 17 bases separated the two germline ends. CDR3 coding DNA: TGCGCCAGCAGCCGCACTAGTCCGCGGGGCAATGAGCAGTTCTTC. It encodes CASSRTSPRGNEQFF.

The chain has TRBV7-9 and TRBJ1-2; D possibly corresponds to TRBD1 (5 bases). Germline V gene data show CDR1 as SEHNR and CDR2 as FQNEAQ (reference sequence). V was trimmed by 6 bases and J by 8 bases, leaving 13 bases between them. This CDR3 has 12 amino acids. The CDR3 sequence is CASSSSGTGYTF. The CDR3 DNA reads TGTGCCAGCAGTTCCTCAGGGACCGGCTACACCTTC.

The rearrangement joins TRBV28 to TRBJ2-3; TRBD2 matches 7 bases. V shed 8 bases, J shed 4 bases, and the junction held 3 bases outside the gene matches. Germline V gene data show CDR1 as MDHEN and CDR2 as SYDVKM. This CDR3 comprises 12 residues. CDR3 nucleotides: TGTGCCAGCGGGGGGGTTCCAGATACGCAGTATTTT. It specifies CASGGVPDTQYF.

In its sample, this clone was seen once. The V and J genes are TRBV11-2 and TRBJ2-3, with D tentatively TRBD2 (7 bases). The CDR3 length is 16 residues. V lost 1 base, J lost 2 bases, and 13 bases lay in between. Germline V gene lookup returns CDR1 SGHAT and CDR2 FQNNGV. CDR3 sequence: CASSLGGGPHTDTQYF. In DNA form, the CDR3 reads TGTGCCAGCAGCTTAGGCGGGGGCCCCCACACAGATACGCAGTATTTT.

The table lists this clone with a count of one. The J gene is TRBJ2-7, the V gene TRBV18; TRBD1 matches 9 bases. The junction had 5 bases not matched to a gene; V was cut back by 0 bases and J by 5 bases. Germline loops: CDR1 KGHSH, CDR2 LQKENI. This CDR3 comprises 15 residues. The CDR3 DNA follows: TGTGCCAGCTCACCACCTCAGGACAGGGGTGACGAGCAGTACTTC. Its translation: CASSPPQDRGDEQYF.

V usage is TRBV7-2 and J usage is TRBJ1-5; TRBD1 might be the D (6 bases). From germline, CDR1 is SGHTA and CDR2 FQGNSA. Trimming pared 1 base from V and 6 bases from J, leaving 10 bases between. This CDR3 region has 14 residues. Written as DNA, the CDR3 is TGTGCCAGCAGCTTAGGAGGGGGAGCTCAGCCCCAGCATTTT. It encodes CASSLGGGAQPQHF.

The J gene is TRBJ2-7, the V gene TRBV6-1, with 7 bases fitting TRBD1. The V gene end was trimmed by 9 bases and the J gene end by 5 bases; junction bases not matched to a gene: 10. The CDR3 sequence is 13 residues long. Per the germline V gene, CDR1 is MNHNS and CDR2 is SASEGT. CDR3 nucleotide sequence: TGTGCCAGTAGACAGGGTCCCGGGGACGAGCAGTACTTC. Its protein product is CASRQGPGDEQYF.